Presented here are 16 T cell receptor beta chains from one specimen sequenced in a study of T cell repertoires in cytomegalovirus infection. Their target antigens are unknown. Using its own MiXCR run on the reads, TCRdb lists one record per CDR3 protein. The sample contains under 130,000 distinct CDR3 sequences, under 50% of which appear only once. The specimen was CD8+ T cells from cultured PBMCs, collected from culture after CMV antigen stimulation. These TCRs come from a human donor in good health (CMV status not recorded). Some clones in this sample may be carry-over from other donors' samples.

In this sample, this clonotype turned up a few times. This chain connects TRBV28 to TRBJ2-5; a possible D gene is TRBD1 (5 bases). In germline, CDR1 is MDHEN, CDR2 SYDVKM. There are 13 residues in the CDR3. The V end lost 8 bases, the J end lost 0 bases, and 10 bases lay between the germline ends. The CDR3 nucleotides are TGTGCCAGCGGGGCAGGGAACCAAGAGACCCAGTACTTC. Translated, it gives CASGAGNQETQYF.

The chain uses TRBV6-2 or TRBV6-3 and TRBJ2-1; 11 bases map to TRBD1. V lost 10 bases, J lost 15 bases, and 8 bases stayed unmatched. The germline V gene encodes CDR1 MNHEY and CDR2 SVGEGT. There are 11 residues in the CDR3. CDR3 sequence reads: CAIHGGQGVFF. As DNA, the CDR3 is TGTGCCATACACGGGGGACAGGGGGTGTTCTTC.

The rearrangement links TRBV28 to TRBJ1-2, with unresolved D. V lost 4 bases and J 8 bases, leaving 14 bases between the germline ends. The germline gives CDR1 MDHEN, CDR2 SYDVKM. The CDR3 runs to 13 residues. In DNA, the CDR3 is TGTGCCAGCAGTTCCGTGGGGTTACGGGGCTACACCTTC. Encoded protein: CASSSVGLRGYTF.

This clonotype was seen ten or more times. The chain has TRBV28 and TRBJ2-1; a weak D match, TRBD1 (5 bases). V gave up 4 bases and J gave up 3 bases, with 16 bases separating them. Germline assignment: CDR1 MDHEN and CDR2 SYDVKM. The CDR3 has 16 residues. DNA of the CDR3: TGTGCCAGCAGTTCTTTGGGGCGAGAAGTCTACAATGAGCAGTTCTTC. This translates into CASSSLGREVYNEQFF.

The chain links TRBV6-4 to TRBJ1-5; D uncertain. The CDR3 consists of 13 residues. Germline V gene sequence: CDR1 MRHNA, CDR2 SNTAGT. Trimming stripped 3 bases from V and 3 bases from J, with 6 bases between. The CDR3 region has the DNA TGTGCCAGCAGTGAAAGGGTCAATCAGCCCCAGCATTTT. Translating it yields CASSERVNQPQHF.

There are a few counts of this clonotype. The chain combines TRBV13 with TRBJ2-5, with D perhaps TRBD2 (5 bases). The ends were cut back, 4 bases at V and 5 bases at J, with 17 bases in the middle. CDR1 is PRHDT, CDR2 FYEKMQ, per germline (reference sequence). This CDR3 comprises 15 residues. The CDR3 coding sequence is TGTGCCAGCAGCTCAGACCTTTCGGGGATGGAGACCCAGTACTTC. Translating gives CASSSDLSGMETQYF.

This clonotype turned up a few times. This rearrangement joins TRBV20-1 to TRBJ1-5; D not resolved. Germline V lookup: CDR1 DFQATT, CDR2 SNEGSKA (reference sequence). The CDR3 covers 15 residues. V gave up 0 bases and J gave up 6 bases, with 15 bases separating them. DNA for the CDR3: TGCAGTGCTAGAGATTGGGCAGCGCTCGGTCAGCCCCAGCATTTT. It specifies CSARDWAALGQPQHF.

This chain links TRBV7-6 with TRBJ2-7; D unresolved. The V end was cut by 5 bases, the J end by 4 bases, with 15 bases between. The CDR3 loop spans 14 amino acids. The V gene's germline CDR1 is SGHVS and CDR2 FNYEAQ. CDR3 amino acids: CASSNRQGEYEQYF. The CDR3 region has the DNA TGTGCCAGCAGCAATCGACAAGGAGAGTACGAGCAGTACTTC.

This clonotype was seen more than once but under ten times. This rearrangement joins TRBV6-8 to TRBJ2-7, with no clear D. V was pared by 8 bases and J by 0 bases, with 11 bases between. The CDR3 runs to 13 residues. Per the germline V gene, CDR1 is MNHGY and CDR2 is SAAAGT. CDR3 DNA sequence: TGTGCCAGCCGGAACGTCGCCTCCTACGAGCAGTACTTC. Protein product: CASRNVASYEQYF.

This clonotype was recorded at least ten times. The J gene is TRBJ2-7, the V gene TRBV12-3 or TRBV12-4; D gene ambiguous. The CDR3 has 15 amino acids. V lost 1 base, J lost 3 bases, and 13 bases lay in between. Written as DNA, the CDR3 is TGTGCCAGCAGTTTAGGGTCGGCGGACCTCTACGAGCAGTACTTC. This translates into CASSLGSADLYEQYF.

This chain uses TRBV7-9 with TRBJ2-2; D might be TRBD2 (6 bases). Trimming stripped 2 bases from V and 5 bases from J, with 12 bases between. Germline CDR1 is SEHNR and CDR2 is FQNEAQ (reference sequence). The CDR3 is made up of 15 amino acids. The CDR3 reads CASSLMLASTGELFF. As DNA, the CDR3 is TGTGCCAGCAGCTTAATGCTAGCGTCTACCGGGGAGCTGTTTTTT. The whole variable domain, remainder taken from reference TRBV7-9 and TRBJ2-2, is DTGVSQNPRHKITKRGQNVTFRCDPISEHNRLYWYRQTLGQGPEFLTYFQNEAQLEKSRLLSDRFSAERPKGSFSTLEIQRTEQGDSAMYLCASSLMLASTGELFFGEGSRLTVL.

The rearrangement uses TRBV2 and TRBJ2-7; D is ambiguous. This CDR3 comprises 15 residues. V shed 3 bases and J shed 2 bases, with 14 bases lying between them. Germline loops: CDR1 SNHLY, CDR2 FYNNEI. CDR3 sequence: CASSDIFLATYEQYF. The CDR3 bases are TGTGCCAGCAGTGACATTTTCCTCGCCACCTACGAGCAGTACTTC.

The genes are TRBV27 and TRBJ2-7, with D unresolved. Per germline, CDR1 MNHEY and CDR2 SMNVEV (reference sequence). V lost 10 bases and J 2 bases, leaving 15 bases between the germline ends. The CDR3 totals 13 residues. This chain's CDR3 is CATGRASTYEQYF. In DNA form, the CDR3 reads TGTGCCACCGGAAGAGCGTCTACCTACGAGCAGTACTTC.

This clonotype was seen ten or more times. The chain uses TRBV2 and TRBJ2-1, with 11 positions matching TRBD2. The CDR3 consists of 14 residues. Germline V gives CDR1 SNHLY, CDR2 FYNNEI. V shed 7 bases and J 6 bases; nucleotides not matched to a gene: 5. CDR3 DNA: TGTGCCAGCATCCTGACTAGCGGGGCCAATGAGCAGTTCTTC. This sequence encodes CASILTSGANEQFF.

This clonotype showed up just a few times. The chain is built from TRBV20-1 and TRBJ2-3; unclear D gene. The CDR3 length is 14 residues. Germline V lookup: CDR1 DFQATT, CDR2 SNEGSKA (reference sequence). Trimming took 0 bases from V and 3 from J, leaving 10 bases between them. The CDR3 sequence: CSARDSRVTDTQYF. In DNA, the CDR3 is TGCAGTGCTAGAGATTCGCGAGTGACAGATACGCAGTATTTT.

CDR3 nucleotide sequence: TGTGCCACCAGCCCCCCCCGGGTTTTCGGAGGGGCCAACGTCCTGACTTTC. Residues: CATSPPRVFGGANVLTF. The chain couples TRBV15 to TRBJ2-6; D ambiguous. V was cut by 5 bases and J by 4 bases, with 18 bases left in between. The V gene's germline CDR1 is LNHNV and CDR2 YYDKDF (reference sequence). The CDR3 consists of 17 residues.